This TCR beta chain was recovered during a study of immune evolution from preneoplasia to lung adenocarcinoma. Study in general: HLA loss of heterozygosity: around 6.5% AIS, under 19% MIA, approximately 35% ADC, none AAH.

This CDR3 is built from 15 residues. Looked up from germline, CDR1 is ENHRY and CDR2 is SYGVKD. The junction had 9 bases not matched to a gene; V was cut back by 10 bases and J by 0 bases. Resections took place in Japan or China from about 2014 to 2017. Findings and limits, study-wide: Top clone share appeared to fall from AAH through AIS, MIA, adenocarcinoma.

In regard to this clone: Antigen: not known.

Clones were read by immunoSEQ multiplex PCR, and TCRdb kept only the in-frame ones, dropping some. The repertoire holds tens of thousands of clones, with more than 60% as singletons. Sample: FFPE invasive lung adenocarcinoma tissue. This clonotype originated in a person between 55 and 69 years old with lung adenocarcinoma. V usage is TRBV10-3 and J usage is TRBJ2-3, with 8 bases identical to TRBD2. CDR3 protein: CATSQRTSSTDTQYF. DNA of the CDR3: TGTGCCACAAGTCAACGGACTAGCAGCACAGATACGCAGTATTTT.